Listed below are T cell receptor beta chains from one sample, sequenced in a study of T cells in Graves' hyperthyroidism and ophthalmopathy. TCRdb used MiXCR to reprocess the multiplex PCR reads, holding one entry per CDR3 protein. The table has hundreds of thousands of distinct CDR3 sequences, 14% seen once. The sample comprised blood. These receptors all come from a young woman with Graves' hyperthyroidism. Each CDR3 is given with its conserved first and last residue. Each record gives: clone size, D gene, J gene, V gene, CDR3 DNA, CDR3 protein. D genes are given only for firm matches. Some rows have no size entry. The others give once, few or many, or a class for an expanded clone.

>many|NA|TRBJ2-7|TRBV27
TGTGCCAGCAGTTTTTCCGGGGTTCCCTACGAGCAGTACTTC
CASSFSGVPYEQYF
>many|NA|TRBJ2-5|TRBV30
TGTGCCTGGGACCAGGGGAATAAAGAGACCCAGTACTTC
CAWDQGNKETQYF
>many|TRBD2|TRBJ2-3|TRBV7-8
TGTGCCAGCAGTATCGGACTAGCGGGAAACACAGATACGCAGTATTTT
CASSIGLAGNTDTQYF
>many|NA|TRBJ1-1|TRBV7-2
TGTGCCAGCAGCCTGGTTCGGACCAGGTCTATCACTGAAGCTTTCTTT
CASSLVRTRSITEAFF
>many|TRBD2|TRBJ2-5|TRBV25-1
TGTGCCAGCAGTGAATATCAACGGGAGGCCCCTCTTAGGGAGACCCAGTACTTC
CASSEYQREAPLRETQYF
>many|TRBD1|TRBJ1-2|TRBV12-3/TRBV12-4
TGTGCCAGCAGTTTATCGCCAGGGGGCGACTATGGCTACACCTTC
CASSLSPGGDYGYTF
>many|TRBD2|TRBJ2-7|TRBV13
TGTGCCAGCAGCCCCTGGGCGGGAGGTGTAGACGAGCAGTACTTC
CASSPWAGGVDEQYF
>many|TRBD2|TRBJ2-1|TRBV12-5
TGTGCTAGTGGCCAGGGACTAGATTTCCACAATGAGCAGTTCTTC
CASGQGLDFHNEQFF
>many|TRBD2|TRBJ2-7|TRBV28
TGTGCCAGCAGTTCCCCACTAGCGGGAGCAATCGACGAGCAGTACTTC
CASSSPLAGAIDEQYF
>many|NA|TRBJ2-7|TRBV2
TGTGCCAGCAGTGACTCAGCGGGTTCTGTGGCCTACGAGCAGTACTTC
CASSDSAGSVAYEQYF
>few|NA|TRBJ2-1|TRBV5-1
TGCGCCAGCAGCTCGGAAGTGGGCTGGCAGTTCTTC
CASSSEVGWQFF
>few|NA|TRBJ2-5|TRBV29-1
TGCAGCGTGGTAAGGAGAGGGCAAGAGACCCAGTACTTC
CSVVRRGQETQYF
>NA|NA|TRBJ1-2|TRBV6-2/TRBV6-3
TGTGCCAGCAGCCCCCTTGGGGTGTATGGCTACACCTTC
CASSPLGVYGYTF
>NA|NA|TRBJ2-7|TRBV2
TGTGCCAGCAGGAGCCAAAACGAGCAGTACTTC
CASRSQNEQYF
>NA|NA|TRBJ2-1|TRBV6-6
TGTGCCAGCAGTTACGCCTGGGGGATTGATGAGCAGTTCTTC
CASSYAWGIDEQFF
>few|NA|TRBJ1-1|TRBV12-3/TRBV12-4
TGTGCCAGCAGCGGAACTTGGGAGGGAGCTTTCTTT
CASSGTWEGAFF
>few|NA|TRBJ2-1|TRBV19
TGTGCCAGTAGTATCAGGGCAGGGGGGCGAGAGCAGTTCTTC
CASSIRAGGREQFF
>few|TRBD2|TRBJ2-3|TRBV27
TGTGCCAGCAGTTCCCGGACTAGCGGGAGGGCCACAGATACGCAGTATTTT
CASSSRTSGRATDTQYF
>many|NA|TRBJ2-7|TRBV30
TGTGCCTGGAGTACCCGGACCGAGCAGTACTTC
CAWSTRTEQYF
>NA|NA|TRBJ2-5|TRBV7-2
TGTGCCAGCAGCTTACGGGCTGGGGAGCGGGAGACCCAGTACTTC
CASSLRAGERETQYF
>many|NA|TRBJ1-1|TRBV6-1
TGTGCCAGCAGTGATCGGGGTATCGCGACTAAACCTGAAGCTTTCTTT
CASSDRGIATKPEAFF
>few|TRBD2|TRBJ2-7|TRBV27
TGTGCCAGCAGTTCGCACCCGGGTAGCGGGAGCTACGAGCAGTACTTC
CASSSHPGSGSYEQYF
>many|TRBD1|TRBJ1-1|TRBV28
TGTGCCAGCAGTTTAGCTGGGACAGGTAACACTGAAGCTTTCTTT
CASSLAGTGNTEAFF
>many|TRBD2|TRBJ2-1|TRBV30
TGTGCCTGGAGTGGTGGTCTAGCGGGAAGCAATGAGCAGTTCTTC
CAWSGGLAGSNEQFF
>few|NA|TRBJ1-1|TRBV4-3
TGCGCCAGCAGCCAAGAACGGTACGGGGAAAGCACTGAAGCTTTCTTT
CASSQERYGESTEAFF
>few|TRBD2|TRBJ2-3|TRBV4-3
TGCGCCAGCAGCCAAGGACTAGCGGGAGGATCTAGCACAGATACGCAGTATTTT
CASSQGLAGGSSTDTQYF
>many|NA|TRBJ2-4|TRBV28
TGTGCCAGCAGCGCCCCAGGGGATCTAGCCAAAAACATTCAGTACTTC
CASSAPGDLAKNIQYF
>NA|TRBD2|TRBJ2-1|TRBV6-1
TGTGCCAGCAGTAGGGATGGTCTAGCGGGGATCAATGAGCAGTTCTTC
CASSRDGLAGINEQFF
>many|NA|TRBJ2-3|TRBV2
TGTGCCAACGCCCAGCGGACCACAGATACGCAGTATTTT
CANAQRTTDTQYF
>few|NA|TRBJ2-3|TRBV5-1
TGCGCCAGCAGCTTGGTAACGGCGTCGGCCACAGATACGCAGTATTTT
CASSLVTASATDTQYF
>many|TRBD1|TRBJ1-2|TRBV11-2
TGTGCCAGCAGGACAGGGAGGGGCTACACCTTC
CASRTGRGYTF
>few|TRBD1|TRBJ1-6|TRBV11-3
TGTGCCAGCAGCTTAGCGACAGGGAATCTTGATTCACCCCTCCACTTT
CASSLATGNLDSPLHF
>many|NA|TRBJ2-7|TRBV28
TGTGCCAGCAGACACCGGGACTCCTACGAGCAGTACTTC
CASRHRDSYEQYF
>few|NA|TRBJ2-1|TRBV6-1
TGTGCCAGCAGTGATTTGGCCCTACAAGTATGGCATGAGCAGTTCTTC
CASSDLALQVWHEQFF
>few|NA|TRBJ2-3|TRBV13
TGTGCCAGCAGCTTACGGCTAGTAGGGGCAGATACGCAGTATTTT
CASSLRLVGADTQYF
>NA|NA|TRBJ1-3|TRBV28
TGTGCCAGCAGTTCCTCGGGGCTCTCGAGTACTGGAAACACCATATATTTT
CASSSSGLSSTGNTIYF
>few|NA|TRBJ1-1|TRBV19
TGTGCCAGTAGTATGGGGGGATCCACTGAAGCTTTCTTT
CASSMGGSTEAFF
>many|TRBD1|TRBJ2-7|TRBV20-1
TGCAGTGCTAGGGACAGGGGGGCGGGGGAGCAGTACTTC
CSARDRGAGEQYF
>many|TRBD2|TRBJ2-5|TRBV7-2
TGTGCCAGCAGCTCGCCAGCTAGCGGGAGCTGGGAGACCCAGTACTTC
CASSSPASGSWETQYF
>many|NA|TRBJ2-5|TRBV20-1
TGCAGTGCTAGAAAGGCGGGACCCGGGGAGACCCAGTACTTC
CSARKAGPGETQYF
>NA|NA|TRBJ2-7|TRBV9
TGTGCCAGCAGCGTAGACGGGTTAGCCCACTACGAGCAGTACTTC
CASSVDGLAHYEQYF
>NA|NA|TRBJ2-7|TRBV13
TGTGCCAGCACTGATAGGGATTTTACCTACGAGCAGTACTTC
CASTDRDFTYEQYF
>many|NA|TRBJ1-1|TRBV11-3
TGTGCCAGCAGCCCTCCTCGCTTGGACACTGAAGCTTTCTTT
CASSPPRLDTEAFF
>NA|NA|TRBJ2-7|TRBV27
TGTGCCAGCAGTCCCCCGGGGGATTCCTACGAGCAGTACTTC
CASSPPGDSYEQYF
>NA|NA|TRBJ1-5|TRBV24-1
TGTGCCACCAGTGATGAAAGACAGAGCCCCAATCAGCCCCAGCATTTT
CATSDERQSPNQPQHF